The clone carrying this TCR beta chain has only one observation. The antigen remains unidentified. Some clones are missing from TCRdb's copy, which holds only in-frame ones; the method was immunoSEQ multiplex PCR. Found here are approximately 94,000 clones, approximately 94% of them singletons; the top ten hold roughly 1.4%. This sample stems from a study of siplizumab effects on memory and regulatory T cells. Overall study findings and caveats: Tracing alloreactive clones into unstimulated subsets worked for only a minor fraction of them. Naive T cells looked more diverse than memory cells and looked like major alloresponse contributors. Alloreactive sequences from unstimulated CD4+ memory cells fell significantly with siplizumab.

Trimming left V 0 bases short and J 1 base short, with 5 bases between. The CDR3 is 14 residues long. From germline, CDR1 is SGHVS and CDR2 FNYEAQ. The TCR sequence derives from a human donor in good health. Input material: non-Treg CD4+ T cells sorted from blood. This sequence joins TRBV7-6 and TRBJ2-3; D unresolved. The CDR3, as DNA: TGTGCCAGCAGCTTAGCGCCGGGCACAGATACGCAGTATTTT. This encodes CASSLAPGTDTQYF.